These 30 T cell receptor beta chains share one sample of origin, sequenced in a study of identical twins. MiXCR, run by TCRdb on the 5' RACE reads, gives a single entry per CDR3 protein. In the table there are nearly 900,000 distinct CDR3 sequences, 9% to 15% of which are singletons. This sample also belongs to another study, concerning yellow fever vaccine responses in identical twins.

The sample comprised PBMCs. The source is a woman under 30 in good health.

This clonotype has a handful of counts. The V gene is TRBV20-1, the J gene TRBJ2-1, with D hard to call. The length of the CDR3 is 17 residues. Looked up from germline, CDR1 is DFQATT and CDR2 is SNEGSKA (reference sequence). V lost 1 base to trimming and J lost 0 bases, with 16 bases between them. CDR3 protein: CSARVGSARVSYNEQFF. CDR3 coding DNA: TGCAGTGCTAGAGTCGGGTCTGCTAGGGTCTCCTACAATGAGCAGTTCTTC.

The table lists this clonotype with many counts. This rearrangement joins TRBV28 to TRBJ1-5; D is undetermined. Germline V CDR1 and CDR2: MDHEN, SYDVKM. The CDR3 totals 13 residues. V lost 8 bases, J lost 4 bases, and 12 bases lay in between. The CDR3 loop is CASEGTLNQPQHF. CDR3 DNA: TGTGCCAGCGAGGGCACCTTGAATCAGCCCCAGCATTTT.

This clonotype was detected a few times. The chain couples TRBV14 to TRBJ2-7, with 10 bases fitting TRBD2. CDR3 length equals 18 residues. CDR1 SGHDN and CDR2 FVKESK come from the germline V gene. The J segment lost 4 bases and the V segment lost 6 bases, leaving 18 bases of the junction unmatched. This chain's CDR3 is CASSHRTSGPWGTYEQYF. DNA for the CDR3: TGTGCCAGCAGTCATAGGACTAGCGGCCCCTGGGGAACTTACGAGCAGTACTTC.

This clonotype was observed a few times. In DNA, the CDR3 is TGTGCCATCAGTGAGTCGCCACAGGACTATGGCTACACCTTC. Translating gives CAISESPQDYGYTF. J is TRBJ1-2 and V is TRBV10-3; a possible D gene is TRBD1 (5 bases). Germline V lookup: CDR1 ENHRY, CDR2 SYGVKD. CDR3 length: 14 amino acids. V was cut by 0 bases and J by 3 bases, with 8 bases left in between.

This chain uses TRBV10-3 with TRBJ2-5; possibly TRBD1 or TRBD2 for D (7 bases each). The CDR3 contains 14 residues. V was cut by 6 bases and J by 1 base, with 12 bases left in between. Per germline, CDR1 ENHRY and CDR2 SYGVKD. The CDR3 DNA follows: TGTGCCATCAGGAGCGGGACAGCCCAAGAGACCCAGTACTTC. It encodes CAIRSGTAQETQYF.

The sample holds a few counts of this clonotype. The CDR3 nucleotides are TGTGCCAGCAGCTTAGCGCTTCTCAGGCTGCTCCAAGAGACCCAGTACTTC. Translating gives CASSLALLRLLQETQYF. The rearrangement joins TRBV7-9 to TRBJ2-5; D is unresolved. The V gene lost 0 bases and the J gene lost 1 base, with 15 bases spanning the gap. The CDR3 has 17 amino acids. Germline loops: CDR1 SEHNR, CDR2 FQNEAQ (reference sequence).

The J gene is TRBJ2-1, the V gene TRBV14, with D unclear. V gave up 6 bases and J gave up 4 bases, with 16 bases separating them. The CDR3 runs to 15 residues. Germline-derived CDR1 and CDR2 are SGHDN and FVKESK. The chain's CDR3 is CASSPIQKLYNEQFF. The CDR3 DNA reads TGTGCCAGCAGTCCTATCCAGAAACTTTACAATGAGCAGTTCTTC.

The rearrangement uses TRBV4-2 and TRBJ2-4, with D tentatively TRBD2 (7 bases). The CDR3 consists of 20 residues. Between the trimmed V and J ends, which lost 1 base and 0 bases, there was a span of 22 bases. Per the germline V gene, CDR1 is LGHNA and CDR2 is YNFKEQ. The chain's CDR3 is CASSQGVGGGLGLAKNIQYF. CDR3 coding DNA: TGTGCCAGCAGCCAAGGAGTAGGGGGGGGGCTCGGTTTAGCCAAAAACATTCAGTACTTC.

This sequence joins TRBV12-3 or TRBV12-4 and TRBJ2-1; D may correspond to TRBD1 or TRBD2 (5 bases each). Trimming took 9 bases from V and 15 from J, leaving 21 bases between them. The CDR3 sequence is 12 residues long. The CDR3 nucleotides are TGTGCCAGGACCTCCGGGGCCCTTAAGTCGTTCTTC. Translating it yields CARTSGALKSFF.

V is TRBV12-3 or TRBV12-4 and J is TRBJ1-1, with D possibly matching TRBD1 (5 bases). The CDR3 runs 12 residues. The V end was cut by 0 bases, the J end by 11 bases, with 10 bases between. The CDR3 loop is CASSLALTVAFF. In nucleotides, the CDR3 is TGTGCCAGCAGTTTAGCTCTGACAGTGGCTTTCTTT.

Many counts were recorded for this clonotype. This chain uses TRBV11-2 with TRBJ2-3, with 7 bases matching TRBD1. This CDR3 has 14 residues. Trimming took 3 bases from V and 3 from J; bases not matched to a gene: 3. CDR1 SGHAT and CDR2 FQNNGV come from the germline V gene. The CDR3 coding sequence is TGTGCCAGCAGCTTGGGACAGATTACAGATACGCAGTATTTT. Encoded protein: CASSLGQITDTQYF.

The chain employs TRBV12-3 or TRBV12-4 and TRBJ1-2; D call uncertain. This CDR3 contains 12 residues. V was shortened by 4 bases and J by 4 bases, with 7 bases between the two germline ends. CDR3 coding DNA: TGTGCCAGCAGTTCCCTAGGCTATGGCTACACCTTC. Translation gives CASSSLGYGYTF.

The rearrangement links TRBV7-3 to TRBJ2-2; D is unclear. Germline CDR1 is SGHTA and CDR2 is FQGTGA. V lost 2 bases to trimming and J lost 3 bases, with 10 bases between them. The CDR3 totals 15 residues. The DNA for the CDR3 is TGTGCCAGCAGCTTAGGGTGGCCGTACACCGGGGAGCTGTTTTTT. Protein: CASSLGWPYTGELFF.

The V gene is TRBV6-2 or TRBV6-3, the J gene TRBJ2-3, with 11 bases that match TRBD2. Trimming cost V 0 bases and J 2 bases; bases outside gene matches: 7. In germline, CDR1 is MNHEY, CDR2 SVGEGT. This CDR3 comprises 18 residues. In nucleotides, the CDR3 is TGTGCCAGCAGTTACTCCCAGACTAGCGGGGATTTCACAGATACGCAGTATTTT. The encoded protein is CASSYSQTSGDFTDTQYF.

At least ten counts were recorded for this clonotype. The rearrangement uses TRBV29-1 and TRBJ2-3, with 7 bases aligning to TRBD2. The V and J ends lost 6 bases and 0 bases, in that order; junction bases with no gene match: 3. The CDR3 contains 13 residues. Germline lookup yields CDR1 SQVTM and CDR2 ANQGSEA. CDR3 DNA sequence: TGCAGCGTGGGAGGGGCTAGCACAGATACGCAGTATTTT. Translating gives CSVGGASTDTQYF.

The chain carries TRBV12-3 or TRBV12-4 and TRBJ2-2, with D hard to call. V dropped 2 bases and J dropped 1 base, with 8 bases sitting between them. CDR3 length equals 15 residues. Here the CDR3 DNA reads TGTGCCAGCAGTTTACTGGGTAGGAACACCGGGGAGCTGTTTTTT. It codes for CASSLLGRNTGELFF.

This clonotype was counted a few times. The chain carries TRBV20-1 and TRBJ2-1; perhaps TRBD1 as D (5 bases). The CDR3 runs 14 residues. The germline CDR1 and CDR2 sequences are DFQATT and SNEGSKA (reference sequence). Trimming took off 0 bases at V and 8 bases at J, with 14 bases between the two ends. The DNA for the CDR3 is TGCAGTGCTAGAGATCCCAGGGTCACCTATGAGCAGTTCTTC. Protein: CSARDPRVTYEQFF.

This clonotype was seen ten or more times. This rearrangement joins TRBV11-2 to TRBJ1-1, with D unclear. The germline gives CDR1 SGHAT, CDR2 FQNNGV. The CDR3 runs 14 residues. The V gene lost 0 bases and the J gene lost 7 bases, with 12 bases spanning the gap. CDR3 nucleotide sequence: TGTGCCAGCAGCTTAGATCGATATGGATATGAAGCTTTCTTT. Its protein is CASSLDRYGYEAFF. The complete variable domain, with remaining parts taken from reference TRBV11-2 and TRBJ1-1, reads EAGVAQSPRYKIIEKRQSVAFWCNPISGHATLYWYQQILGQGPKLLIQFQNNGVVDDSQLPKDRFSAERLKGVDSTLKIQPAKLEDSAVYLCASSLDRYGYEAFFGQGTRLTVV.

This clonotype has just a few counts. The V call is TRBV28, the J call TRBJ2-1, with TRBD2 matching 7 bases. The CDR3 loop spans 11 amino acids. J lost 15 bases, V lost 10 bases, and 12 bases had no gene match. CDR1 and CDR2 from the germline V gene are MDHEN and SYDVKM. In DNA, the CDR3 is TGTGCCATCTTTAGGATGGGGAGGGCGTTCTTC. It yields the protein CAIFRMGRAFF.

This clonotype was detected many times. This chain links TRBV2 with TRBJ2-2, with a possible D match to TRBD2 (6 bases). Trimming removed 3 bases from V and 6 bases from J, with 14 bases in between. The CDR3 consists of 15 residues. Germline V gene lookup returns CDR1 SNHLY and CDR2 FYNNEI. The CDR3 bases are TGTGCCAGCAGTGAGGGGGAGGTCTCTCCCGGGGAGCTGTTTTTT. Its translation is CASSEGEVSPGELFF.

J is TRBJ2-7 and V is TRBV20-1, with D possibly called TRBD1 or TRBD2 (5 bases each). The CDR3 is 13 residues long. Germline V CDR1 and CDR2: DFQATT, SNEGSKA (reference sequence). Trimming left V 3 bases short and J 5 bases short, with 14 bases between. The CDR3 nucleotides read TGCAGTGCTAGGGACCCCGGGGACCACGAGCAGTACTTC. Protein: CSARDPGDHEQYF.

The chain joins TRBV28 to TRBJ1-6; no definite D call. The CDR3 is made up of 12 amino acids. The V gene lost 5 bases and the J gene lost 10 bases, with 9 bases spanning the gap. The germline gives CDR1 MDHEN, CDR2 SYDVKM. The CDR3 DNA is TGTGCCAGCAGTACCGAGAGGTCACCCCTCCACTTT. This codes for CASSTERSPLHF.

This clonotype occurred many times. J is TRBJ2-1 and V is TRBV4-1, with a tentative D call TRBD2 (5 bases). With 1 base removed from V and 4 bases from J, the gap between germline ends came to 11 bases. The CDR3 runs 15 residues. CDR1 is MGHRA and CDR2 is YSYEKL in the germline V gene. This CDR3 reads CASSQVGLSYNEQFF. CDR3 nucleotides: TGCGCCAGCAGCCAAGTAGGACTGTCATACAATGAGCAGTTCTTC.

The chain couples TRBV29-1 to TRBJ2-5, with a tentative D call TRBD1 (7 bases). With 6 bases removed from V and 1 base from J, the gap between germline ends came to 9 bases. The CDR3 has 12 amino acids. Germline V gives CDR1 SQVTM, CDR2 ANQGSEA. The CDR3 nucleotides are TGCAGCGTCCAGGGGGGCCAAGAGACCCAGTACTTC. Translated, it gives CSVQGGQETQYF.

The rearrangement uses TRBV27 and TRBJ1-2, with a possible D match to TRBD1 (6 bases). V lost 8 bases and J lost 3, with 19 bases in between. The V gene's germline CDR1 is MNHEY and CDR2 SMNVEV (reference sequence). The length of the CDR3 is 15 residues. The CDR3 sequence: CASSTDPTGYYGYTF. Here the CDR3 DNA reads TGTGCCAGCTCCACCGACCCTACAGGGTACTATGGCTACACCTTC.

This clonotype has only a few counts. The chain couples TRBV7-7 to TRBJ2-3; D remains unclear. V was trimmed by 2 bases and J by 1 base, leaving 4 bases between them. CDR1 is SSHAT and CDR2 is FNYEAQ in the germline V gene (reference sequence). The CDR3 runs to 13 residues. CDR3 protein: CASSLHRTDTQYF. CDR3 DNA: TGTGCCAGCAGCTTACACCGCACAGATACGCAGTATTTT.

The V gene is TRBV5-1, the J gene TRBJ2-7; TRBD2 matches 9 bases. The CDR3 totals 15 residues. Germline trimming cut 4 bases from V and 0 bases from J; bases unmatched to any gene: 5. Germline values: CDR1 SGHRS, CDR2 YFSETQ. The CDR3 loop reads CASSHSGSSSYEQYF. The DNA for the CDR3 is TGCGCCAGCAGCCATAGCGGGAGCAGCTCCTACGAGCAGTACTTC.

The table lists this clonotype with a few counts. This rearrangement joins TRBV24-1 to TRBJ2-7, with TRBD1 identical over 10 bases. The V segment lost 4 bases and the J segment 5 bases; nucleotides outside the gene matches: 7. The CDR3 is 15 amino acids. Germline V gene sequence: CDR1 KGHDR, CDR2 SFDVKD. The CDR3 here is CATSDRRTGGNEQYF. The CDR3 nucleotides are TGTGCCACCAGTGACCGACGGACAGGGGGAAACGAGCAGTACTTC.

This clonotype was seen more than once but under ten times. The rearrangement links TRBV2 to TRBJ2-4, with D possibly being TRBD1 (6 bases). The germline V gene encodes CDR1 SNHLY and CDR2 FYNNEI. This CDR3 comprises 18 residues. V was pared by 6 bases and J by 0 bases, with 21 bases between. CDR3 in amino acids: CASRVLTGQQLAKNIQYF. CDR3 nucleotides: TGTGCCAGCAGGGTACTGACAGGACAACAATTAGCCAAAAACATTCAGTACTTC. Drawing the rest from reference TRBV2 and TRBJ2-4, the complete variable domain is EPEVTQTPSHQVTQMGQEVILRCVPISNHLYFYWYRQILGQKVEFLVSFYNNEISEKSEIFDDQFSVERPDGSNFTLKIRSTKLEDSAMYFCASRVLTGQQLAKNIQYFGAGTRLSVL.

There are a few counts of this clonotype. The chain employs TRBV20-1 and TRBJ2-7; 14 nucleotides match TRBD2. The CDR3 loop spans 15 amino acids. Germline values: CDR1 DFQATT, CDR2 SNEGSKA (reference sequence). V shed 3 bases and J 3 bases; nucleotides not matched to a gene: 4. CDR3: CSARGLAGVFYEQYF. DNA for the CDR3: TGCAGTGCTAGGGGACTAGCGGGAGTCTTCTACGAGCAGTACTTC.